This T cell receptor beta chain is drawn from a study of shared clonotypes between healthy human individuals (dated by TCRdb to between 2020 and 2021). Study-level background: The cohort comprised two women and three men aged 18 to 49 years. Per donor, leukapheresis produced somewhere between about 0.9 and 9.5 billion PBMCs. To increase sequencing depth and limit assay-specific biases, TCR repertoire library preparation and sequencing were carried out by different laboratories using diverse techniques. The study deeply sequenced blood TCR repertoires of several healthy adults to estimate repertoire size and the extent of clonotype sharing between individuals. For each donor, CD4 naive and CD4 memory were each given three plates, CD8 naive was given two plates, and CD8 memory was given one plate.

Using the deep immunoSEQ assay, TCR CDR3 regions were amplified from genomic DNA by multiplex PCR. Genomic DNA extracted from each cell subset was distributed evenly over all wells of several immunoSEQ 96-well plates, and each plate served as one replicate. Each replicate PCR for sorted subsets received about 0.2 ug genomic DNA, equal to tens of thousands of T cell genomes. Purified libraries were quantified with a Qubit 3.0 fluorometer, sized on a Bioanalyzer 2100, and re-quantified with the KAPA Library Quantification kit. A separate single-read 150-cycle Illumina NextSeq 550 flow cell was used to sequence each immunoSEQ 96-well plate. In the source study's methods: Because the immunoSEQ output included only junctional sequences and no quality scores, the filtering could not be the same as the filtering used for full-length reads. Sequences were annotated with PyIR, a Python wrapper for IgBLAST v1.9, using IMGT germline references to assign V/J genes and CDR3. Any read was removed if the V/J assignment was weak (E-value above 1e-6), the CDR3 was missing, or the read contained stop codons, out-of-frame junctions, or ambiguous translated residues. A V3J clonotype was defined by an identical inferred V gene, J gene, and CDR3 amino acid sequence. Percentage overlap between repertoires was computed as shared unique clonotypes divided by the size of the smaller repertoire. Richness of each repertoire was evaluated using RTK rarefaction, the Chao1 estimator, and Recon v2.1 estimates of unobserved clonotypes. OLGA was used to compute generation probabilities for all TCRbeta clonotypes that the gDNA method yielded from a handful of donors. Drawn from immuneACCESS, this table holds only the in-frame rearrangements with V and J called that TCRdb kept. Clones are partly lost; checked studies trace under half to an unresolved V gene and leave the rest unexplained. That table is the source of V, J and clone size, and D and trimming were worked out from the DNA. This sample lists about 2.3 million clones; 85% to 95% were detected once. The top ten clones comprise approximately 0.41% of the sample.

V is pruned by 5 bases and J by 4 bases, leaving 8 bases of the junction without a gene match. The CDR3 spans 16 residues, from the cysteine through the phenylalanine. Only the CDR3 portion is preserved as DNA: 48 bases, with reading frame beginning at the first base. Based on the germline V gene, the CDR1 and CDR2 sequences are SGHTA and FQGTGA. Overall study outcomes, separate from this receptor: Rarefaction of sorted-subset datasets indicated incomplete sequencing despite the large sequencing depth. Clonotypes shared by all four sorted-subset donors showed higher generation probabilities than non-shared clonotypes. Because the study included only a small number of donors, the genetic and exposure-history diversity represented was limited. Pairwise subsampling indicated that sequencing depth was expected to affect the degree of clonotype sharing among donors. Estimated clonotype richness was generally larger for naive than for memory subsets. Sampling was restricted to blood, and TCR repertoires in tissues likely differ from the TCR repertoires found in blood. Roughly 5% of naive CD4, 3.5% of naive CD8, approximately 2% of memory CD4, and 0.4% of memory CD8 clonotypes were shared across a few donors.

With respect to this clone: There is no known antigen for this receptor. No base qualities exist here, and no much larger clone lies one base off it.

Healthy HIV-negative adults with no recently reported acute infections or vaccinations were included as donors. All donors were Caucasian adults living in Nashville, Tennessee, USA. CD4+ T cells were enriched through magnetic negative selection, after which naive cells were positively selected on CD45RA and the remaining negative fraction served as the memory subset. Blood was obtained by leukapheresis, after which PBMCs were separated by Ficoll-Histopaque density gradient centrifugation and cryopreserved in liquid nitrogen vapor phase. Analytical flow cytometry was used to check the purity and quantity of every magnetically sorted T cell population. Genomic DNA was isolated from every sorted fraction and measured by UV absorbance on a Nanodrop 2000c.

Material: naive CD4+ T cells from PBMCs. Read against the paper, the sample's cell subset or site label means: CD45RA+ positively selected. The source is a young man in good health. Some clones in this sample may be carry-over from other donors' samples. This receptor chain uses TRBV7-3 and TRBJ2-1; 10 nucleotides in the junction match TRBD2. The nucleotide sequence reads TGTGCCAGCAGCCCCGCCGGGACTAGCGAATACAATGAGCAGTTCTTC. The encoded protein is CASSPAGTSEYNEQFF.